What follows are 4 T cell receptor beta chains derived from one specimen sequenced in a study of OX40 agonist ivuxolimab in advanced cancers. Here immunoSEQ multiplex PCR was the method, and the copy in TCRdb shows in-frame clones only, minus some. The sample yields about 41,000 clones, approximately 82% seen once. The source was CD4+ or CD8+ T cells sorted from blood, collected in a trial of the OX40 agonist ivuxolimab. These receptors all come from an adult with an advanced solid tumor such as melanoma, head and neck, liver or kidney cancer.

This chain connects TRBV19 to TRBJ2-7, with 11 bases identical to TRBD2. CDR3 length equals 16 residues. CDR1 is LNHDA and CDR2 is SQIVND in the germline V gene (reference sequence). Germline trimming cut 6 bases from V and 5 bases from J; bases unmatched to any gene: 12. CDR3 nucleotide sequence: TGTGCCAGTAGGAGAAGACTAGCGGGATCCCCCCACGAGCAGTACTTC. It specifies CASRRRLAGSPHEQYF.

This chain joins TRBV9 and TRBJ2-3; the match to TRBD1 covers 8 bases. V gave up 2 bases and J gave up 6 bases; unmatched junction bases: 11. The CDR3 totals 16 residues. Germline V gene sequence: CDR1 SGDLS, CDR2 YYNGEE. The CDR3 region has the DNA TGTGCCAGCAGCGTCAGGGGGCTTGATCACACGGATACGCAGTATTTT. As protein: CASSVRGLDHTDTQYF.

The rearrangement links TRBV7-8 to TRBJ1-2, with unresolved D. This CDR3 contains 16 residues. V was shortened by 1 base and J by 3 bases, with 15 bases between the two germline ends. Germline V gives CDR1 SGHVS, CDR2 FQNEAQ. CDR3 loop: CASSLVSGASHYGYTF. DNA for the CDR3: TGTGCCAGCAGCTTAGTTTCCGGCGCGTCACACTATGGCTACACCTTC.

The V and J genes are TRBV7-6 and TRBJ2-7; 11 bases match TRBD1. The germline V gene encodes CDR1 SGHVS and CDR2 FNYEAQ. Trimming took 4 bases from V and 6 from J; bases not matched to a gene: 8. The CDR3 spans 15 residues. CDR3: CASSSRRTGGGEQYF. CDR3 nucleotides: TGTGCCAGCAGCTCCCGAAGGACAGGGGGCGGCGAGCAGTACTTC. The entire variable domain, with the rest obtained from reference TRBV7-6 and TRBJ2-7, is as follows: GAGVSQSPRYKVTKRGQDVALRCDPISGHVSLYWYRQALGQGPEFLTYFNYEAQQDKSGLPNDRFSAERPEGSISTLTIQRTEQRDSAMYRCASSSRRTGGGEQYFGPGTRLTVT.